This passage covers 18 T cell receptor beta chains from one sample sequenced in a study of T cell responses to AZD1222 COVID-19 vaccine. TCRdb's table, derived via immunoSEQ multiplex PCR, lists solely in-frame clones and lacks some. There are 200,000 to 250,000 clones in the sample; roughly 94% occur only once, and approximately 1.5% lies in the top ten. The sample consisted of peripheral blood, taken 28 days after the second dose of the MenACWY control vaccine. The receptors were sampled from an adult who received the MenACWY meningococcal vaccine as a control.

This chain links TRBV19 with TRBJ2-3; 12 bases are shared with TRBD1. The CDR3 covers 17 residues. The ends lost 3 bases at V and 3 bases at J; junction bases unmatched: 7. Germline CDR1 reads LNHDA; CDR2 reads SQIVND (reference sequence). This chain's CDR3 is CASSIRGTGGGTDTQYF. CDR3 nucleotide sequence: TGTGCCAGTAGTATTCGTGGGACAGGGGGCGGAACAGATACGCAGTATTTT.

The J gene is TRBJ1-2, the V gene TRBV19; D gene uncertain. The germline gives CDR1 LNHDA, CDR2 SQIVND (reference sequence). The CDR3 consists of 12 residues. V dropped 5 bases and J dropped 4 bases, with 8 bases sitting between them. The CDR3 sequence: CASSRDFYGYTF. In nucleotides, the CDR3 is TGTGCCAGTAGTCGGGATTTCTATGGCTACACCTTC.

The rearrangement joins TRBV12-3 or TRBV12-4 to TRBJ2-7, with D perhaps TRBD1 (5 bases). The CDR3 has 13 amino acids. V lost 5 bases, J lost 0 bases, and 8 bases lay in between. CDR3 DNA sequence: TGTGCCAGCAGTCCGACAGTCTCCTACGAGCAGTACTTC. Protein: CASSPTVSYEQYF.

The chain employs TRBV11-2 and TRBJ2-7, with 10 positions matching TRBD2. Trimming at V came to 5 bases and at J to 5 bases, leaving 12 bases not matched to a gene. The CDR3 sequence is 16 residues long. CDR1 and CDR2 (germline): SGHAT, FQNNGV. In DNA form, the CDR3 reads TGTGCCAGCAGCCACCTCGGGTCTAGCGGGAGCGACGAGCAGTACTTC. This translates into CASSHLGSSGSDEQYF.

The CDR3 DNA reads as TGTGCCAGCAGTCCATTAGTCCGCTATGGCTACACCTTC. It yields the protein CASSPLVRYGYTF. The chain joins TRBV28 to TRBJ1-2; D remains ambiguous. The CDR3 contains 13 residues. From germline, CDR1 is MDHEN and CDR2 SYDVKM. Trimming removed 5 bases from V and 4 bases from J, with 11 bases in between.

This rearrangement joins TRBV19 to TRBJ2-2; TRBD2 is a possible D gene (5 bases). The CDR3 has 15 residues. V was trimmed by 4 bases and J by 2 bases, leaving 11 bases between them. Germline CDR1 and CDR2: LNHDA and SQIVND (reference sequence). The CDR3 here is CASSKRQANTGELFF. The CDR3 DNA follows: TGTGCCAGTAGTAAGCGGCAGGCCAACACCGGGGAGCTGTTTTTT.

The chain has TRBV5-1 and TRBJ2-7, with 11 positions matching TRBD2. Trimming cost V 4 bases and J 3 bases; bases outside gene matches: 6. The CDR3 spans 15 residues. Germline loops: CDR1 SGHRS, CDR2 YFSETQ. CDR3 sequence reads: CASSLLAGELYEQYF. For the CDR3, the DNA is TGCGCCAGCAGCCTACTAGCGGGAGAACTCTACGAGCAGTACTTC.

The CDR3 region is CAWGGIGYTF. CDR3 coding DNA: TGTGCCTGGGGGGGTATTGGCTACACCTTC. The chain recombines TRBV30 with TRBJ1-2, with D tentatively TRBD1 (5 bases). The V end lost 5 bases, the J end lost 7 bases, and 8 bases lay between the germline ends. CDR1 and CDR2 (germline): GTSNPN, SVGIG (reference sequence). This CDR3 is built from 10 residues.

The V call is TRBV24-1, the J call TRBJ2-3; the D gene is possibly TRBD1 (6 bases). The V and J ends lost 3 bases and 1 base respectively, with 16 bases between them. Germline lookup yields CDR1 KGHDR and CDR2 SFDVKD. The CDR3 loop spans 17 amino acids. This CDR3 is CATSDPWDTHRTDTQYF. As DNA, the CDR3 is TGTGCCACCAGTGATCCCTGGGACACACATCGCACAGATACGCAGTATTTT.

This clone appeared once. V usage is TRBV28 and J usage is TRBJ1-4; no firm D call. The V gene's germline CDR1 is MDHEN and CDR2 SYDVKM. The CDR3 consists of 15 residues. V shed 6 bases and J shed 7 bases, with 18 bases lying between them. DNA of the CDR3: TGTGCCAGCAGCGGAGGCGGGGTCCTGGGTGAAAAACTGTTTTTT. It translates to CASSGGGVLGEKLFF.

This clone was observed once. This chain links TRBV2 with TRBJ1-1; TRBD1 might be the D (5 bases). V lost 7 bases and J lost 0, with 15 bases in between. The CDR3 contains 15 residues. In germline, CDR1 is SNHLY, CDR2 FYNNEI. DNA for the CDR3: TGTGCCAGCAATAAAGAGGGGAGGATGAACACTGAAGCTTTCTTT. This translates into CASNKEGRMNTEAFF.

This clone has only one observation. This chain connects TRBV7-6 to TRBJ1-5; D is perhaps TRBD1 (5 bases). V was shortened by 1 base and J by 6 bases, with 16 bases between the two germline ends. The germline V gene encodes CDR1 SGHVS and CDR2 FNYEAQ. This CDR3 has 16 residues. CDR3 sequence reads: CASSLVEGFVGQPQHF. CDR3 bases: TGTGCCAGCAGCTTAGTAGAGGGGTTTGTTGGTCAGCCCCAGCATTTT.

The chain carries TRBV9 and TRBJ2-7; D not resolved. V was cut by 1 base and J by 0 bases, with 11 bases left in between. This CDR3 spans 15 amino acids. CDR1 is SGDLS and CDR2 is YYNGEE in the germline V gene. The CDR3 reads CASSVSSTPSYEQYF. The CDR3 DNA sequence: TGTGCCAGCAGCGTATCCTCCACCCCCTCCTACGAGCAGTACTTC.

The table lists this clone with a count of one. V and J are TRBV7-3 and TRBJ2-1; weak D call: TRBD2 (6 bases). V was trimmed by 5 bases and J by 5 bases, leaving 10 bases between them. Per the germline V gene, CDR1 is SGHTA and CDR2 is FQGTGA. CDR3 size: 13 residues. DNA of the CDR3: TGTGCCAGCAGCCGGGACTGGAACAATGAGCAGTTCTTC. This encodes CASSRDWNNEQFF.

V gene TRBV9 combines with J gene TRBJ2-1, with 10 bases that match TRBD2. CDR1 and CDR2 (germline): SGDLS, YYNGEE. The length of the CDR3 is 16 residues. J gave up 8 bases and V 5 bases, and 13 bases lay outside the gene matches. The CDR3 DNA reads TGTGCCAGCAGTGCTCTAGCGGGAGTAGCTGGTGATGAGCAGTTCTTC. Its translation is CASSALAGVAGDEQFF.

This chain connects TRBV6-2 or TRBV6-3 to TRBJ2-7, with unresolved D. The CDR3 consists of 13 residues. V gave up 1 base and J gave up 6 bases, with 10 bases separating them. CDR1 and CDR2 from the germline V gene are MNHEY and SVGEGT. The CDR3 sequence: CASSYFDGSEQYF. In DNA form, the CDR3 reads TGTGCCAGCAGTTACTTCGACGGGTCCGAGCAGTACTTC.

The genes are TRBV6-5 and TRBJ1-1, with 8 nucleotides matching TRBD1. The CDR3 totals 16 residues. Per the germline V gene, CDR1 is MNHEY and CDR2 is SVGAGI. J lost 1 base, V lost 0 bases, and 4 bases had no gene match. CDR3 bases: TGTGCCAGCAGTTACTCGACAGGGGCGACGAACACTGAAGCTTTCTTT. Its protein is CASSYSTGATNTEAFF.

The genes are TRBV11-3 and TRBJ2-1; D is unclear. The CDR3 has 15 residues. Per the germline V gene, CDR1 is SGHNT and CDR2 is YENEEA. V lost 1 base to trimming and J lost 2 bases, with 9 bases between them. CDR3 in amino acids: CASSLGTVTYNEQFF. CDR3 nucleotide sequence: TGTGCCAGCAGCTTAGGAACAGTTACCTACAATGAGCAGTTCTTC.